This passage covers 20 T cell receptor beta chains from one sample sequenced in a study of cytomegalovirus exposure and HLA in healthy donors. 13 Jbeta primers and 60 Vbeta primers were used for the PCR. TCRdb's table, derived via immunoSEQ multiplex PCR, lists solely in-frame clones and lacks some. This sample has about 150,000 clones, with about 88% found just once. What was sequenced was PBMCs. The receptors derive from a woman aged 18-29 years in good health and CMV-seronegative.

The chain recombines TRBV28 with TRBJ2-7; possibly TRBD2 for D (5 bases). This CDR3 comprises 17 residues. Germline lookup yields CDR1 MDHEN and CDR2 SYDVKM. Deletions cut 6 bases from V and 1 base from J, with 22 bases between. The CDR3 sequence is CASSKPPPGRRSYEQYF. In DNA form, the CDR3 reads TGTGCCAGCAGCAAACCCCCCCCCGGTAGGAGGTCCTACGAGCAGTACTTC.

The CDR3 region has the DNA TGTGCCAGCAGCTTGGAGGGTAGCTCCTACGAGCAGTACTTC. Its protein product is CASSLEGSSYEQYF. The V gene is TRBV7-9, the J gene TRBJ2-7; D is possibly TRBD2 (6 bases). V was pared by 3 bases and J by 0 bases, with 9 bases between. The germline V gene encodes CDR1 SEHNR and CDR2 FQNEAQ (reference sequence). This CDR3 has 14 amino acids.

This chain connects TRBV12-5 to TRBJ2-3, with TRBD1 matching 7 bases. After removal of 4 bases from V and 2 bases from J, the junction contained 3 bases not matched to a gene. Germline V gene data show CDR1 as LGHNT and CDR2 as FRNRAP. The CDR3 is 14 residues long. CDR3 coding DNA: TGTGCTAGTGGTTCGGGACAGCTCACAGATACGCAGTATTTT. Protein: CASGSGQLTDTQYF.

The chain employs TRBV5-1 and TRBJ2-7; maybe TRBD2 (5 bases). CDR3 length: 16 residues. V lost 4 bases and J 4 bases, leaving 21 bases between the germline ends. Per germline, CDR1 SGHRS and CDR2 YFSETQ. DNA of the CDR3: TGCGCCAGCAGCACGGGAACCCACCAGTGGAGTTACGAGCAGTACTTC. It specifies CASSTGTHQWSYEQYF.

The chain is built from TRBV2 and TRBJ2-1, with 9 bases that match TRBD2. Trimming at V came to 4 bases and at J to 9 bases, leaving 7 bases not matched to a gene. This CDR3 region has 14 residues. Per germline, CDR1 SNHLY and CDR2 FYNNEI. The DNA of the CDR3 is TGTGCCAGCAGTGGGAGTAGCGGGAGCGGTGAGCAGTTCTTC. The encoded protein is CASSGSSGSGEQFF.

The J gene is TRBJ1-4, the V gene TRBV5-1; a weak D match, TRBD1 (5 bases). V was cut by 0 bases and J by 3 bases, with 6 bases left in between. Per germline, CDR1 SGHRS and CDR2 YFSETQ. The CDR3 has 14 residues. The CDR3 DNA reads TGCGCCAGCAGCTTGGTGGGGCCTAATGAAAAACTGTTTTTT. Amino acids: CASSLVGPNEKLFF.

The CDR3 loop is CASSSGYEQYF. The DNA of the CDR3 is TGTGCCAGCAGCTCCGGTTACGAGCAGTACTTC. The chain carries TRBV4-2 and TRBJ2-7, with D uncertain. V was cut by 5 bases and J by 4 bases, with 6 bases left in between. The germline gives CDR1 LGHNA, CDR2 YNFKEQ. The CDR3 is 11 residues long.

This chain joins TRBV5-3 and TRBJ2-7, with no clear D. TRBV5-3 is known as an ORF, though its function is uncertain. This CDR3 is 12 amino acids long. The V end was cut by 4 bases, the J end by 5 bases, with 10 bases between. The chain's CDR3 is CARSPAVDEQYF. As DNA, the CDR3 is TGTGCCAGAAGCCCCGCGGTAGACGAGCAGTACTTC.

The chain joins TRBV10-3 to TRBJ1-2; 12 bases agree with TRBD1. The CDR3 is made up of 15 amino acids. The V and J ends lost 3 bases and 5 bases, in that order; junction bases with no gene match: 4. CDR1 ENHRY and CDR2 SYGVKD come from the germline V gene. The CDR3 loop reads CAISDRDRGLYGYTF. The CDR3 DNA reads TGTGCCATCAGTGACCGGGACAGGGGGCTTTATGGCTACACCTTC.

The table lists this clone with a count of one. The chain carries TRBV7-2 and TRBJ1-1; perhaps TRBD1 as D (6 bases). Trimming pared 8 bases from V and 4 bases from J, leaving 20 bases between. This CDR3 has 15 residues. Germline V gene data show CDR1 as SGHTA and CDR2 as FQGNSA. In nucleotides, the CDR3 is TGTGCCAGCGGAACCCTACAGGGATCGGCCACTGAAGCTTTCTTT. It yields the protein CASGTLQGSATEAFF. Full variable domain (outside the CDR3, taken from reference TRBV7-2 and TRBJ1-1): GAGVSQSPSNKVTEKGKDVELRCDPISGHTALYWYRQSLGQGLEFLIYFQGNSAPDKSGLPSDRFSAERTGGSVSTLTIQRTQQEDSAVYLCASGTLQGSATEAFFGQGTRLTVV.

The chain joins TRBV6-4 to TRBJ2-5; 10 nucleotides align to TRBD2. The CDR3 spans 14 residues. Germline values: CDR1 MRHNA, CDR2 SNTAGT. V dropped 5 bases and J dropped 2; count of bases not matched to a gene: 2. The CDR3 is CASSKLAGQETQYF. CDR3 in DNA: TGTGCCAGCAGTAAACTAGCGGGACAAGAGACCCAGTACTTC.

The chain has TRBV21-1 and TRBJ2-7; TRBD1 is the table's D call, not checked against the DNA. TRBV21-1 represents a pseudogene. This CDR3 spans 16 amino acids. In DNA, the CDR3 is TGTGCCAGCAGCAAGGATGGCCGGGACAGGGGCTACGAGCAGTACTTC. Encoded protein: CASSKDGRDRGYEQYF.

This chain links TRBV28 with TRBJ2-2; D is perhaps TRBD1 (6 bases). The V and J ends lost 2 bases and 8 bases respectively, with 15 bases between them. The length of the CDR3 is 15 residues. Germline CDR1 is MDHEN and CDR2 is SYDVKM. CDR3 sequence: CASSLAGAGWGELFF. The CDR3 DNA reads TGTGCCAGCAGTTTAGCAGGGGCCGGATGGGGGGAGCTGTTTTTT.

This clone has only a few counts. The chain carries TRBV6-6 and TRBJ2-7; 7 bases match TRBD2. The V segment lost 5 bases and the J segment 0 bases; nucleotides outside the gene matches: 7. Germline CDR1 is MNHNY and CDR2 is SVGAGI (reference sequence). This CDR3 is built from 15 residues. CDR3 bases: TGTGCCAGCAGTCCCGGGACTAAAGGCTCCTACGAGCAGTACTTC. It specifies CASSPGTKGSYEQYF.

Here the CDR3 DNA reads TGTGCCAGCAGCCAAACCTTCCGGGACAGGGACGGGGAAAAACTGTTTTTT. This translates into CASSQTFRDRDGEKLFF. This chain joins TRBV4-2 and TRBJ1-4; 9 bases line up with TRBD1. There are 17 residues in the CDR3. Germline V gene data show CDR1 as LGHNA and CDR2 as YNFKEQ. V trimming: 2 bases; J trimming: 8 bases; junction bases outside the gene matches: 12.

The CDR3 sequence is CSVERGFGNEQFF. CDR3 nucleotides: TGCAGCGTTGAACGAGGGTTTGGTAATGAGCAGTTCTTC. The V call is TRBV29-1, the J call TRBJ2-1, with a possible D match to TRBD2 (5 bases). Trimming removed 2 bases from V and 7 bases from J, with 12 bases in between. The CDR3 consists of 13 residues. The germline CDR1 and CDR2 sequences are SQVTM and ANQGSEA.

The V call is TRBV7-9, the J call TRBJ2-7, with 9 positions matching TRBD1. Germline V gives CDR1 SEHNR, CDR2 FQNEAQ (reference sequence). The J segment lost 8 bases and the V segment lost 0 bases, leaving 5 bases of the junction unmatched. The CDR3 length is 14 residues. The chain's CDR3 is CASSLAGTGIKQYF. The CDR3 DNA sequence: TGTGCCAGCAGCTTAGCAGGGACAGGGATCAAGCAGTACTTC.

This chain links TRBV20-1 with TRBJ1-2, with D perhaps TRBD1 (5 bases). Deletions cut 2 bases from V and 6 bases from J, with 7 bases between. The length of the CDR3 is 11 residues. CDR1 and CDR2 from the germline V gene are DFQATT and SNEGSKA (reference sequence). DNA for the CDR3: TGCAGTGCTAGACAGGGTCATGGCTACACCTTC. Translating gives CSARQGHGYTF.

The gene calls are TRBV10-3 and TRBJ2-3; 8 bases align to TRBD2. Trimming at V came to 0 bases and at J to 5 bases, leaving 1 base not matched to a gene. The CDR3 has 14 amino acids. Germline V CDR1 and CDR2: ENHRY, SYGVKD. The CDR3, as DNA: TGTGCCATCAGTGAGTCGCTAGCGGGAGATACGCAGTATTTT. Protein sequence: CAISESLAGDTQYF.

A few counts support this clone. The chain is built from TRBV19 and TRBJ2-2; no definite D call. CDR3 size: 12 residues. Trimming took 6 bases from V and 4 from J, leaving 6 bases between them. Germline V gene lookup returns CDR1 LNHDA and CDR2 SQIVND (reference sequence). In DNA form, the CDR3 reads TGTGCCAGTAGGGCGGTCACCGGGGAGCTGTTTTTT. Translation: CASRAVTGELFF.